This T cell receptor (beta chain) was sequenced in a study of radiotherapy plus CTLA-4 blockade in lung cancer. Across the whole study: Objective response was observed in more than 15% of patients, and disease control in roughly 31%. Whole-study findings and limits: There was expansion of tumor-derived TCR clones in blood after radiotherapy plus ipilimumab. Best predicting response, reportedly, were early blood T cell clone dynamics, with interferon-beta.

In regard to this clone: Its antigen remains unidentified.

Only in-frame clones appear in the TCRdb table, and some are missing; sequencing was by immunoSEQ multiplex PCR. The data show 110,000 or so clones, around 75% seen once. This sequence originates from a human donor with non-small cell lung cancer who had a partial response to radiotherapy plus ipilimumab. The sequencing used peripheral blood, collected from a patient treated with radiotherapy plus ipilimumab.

The CDR3 loop reads CASSTSTGVGTDTQYF. The CDR3 nucleotides read TGTGCCAGCAGCACCTCGACAGGGGTAGGCACAGATACGCAGTATTTT. V and J are TRBV9 and TRBJ2-3; 8 bases map to TRBD1. There are 16 residues in the CDR3. The germline CDR1 and CDR2 sequences are SGDLS and YYNGEE. Germline trimming cut 4 bases from V and 1 base from J; bases unmatched to any gene: 8.